These 22 T cell receptor beta chains were all obtained from the same sample, sequenced in a study of T cell responses to AZD1222 COVID-19 vaccine. Sequenced by immunoSEQ multiplex PCR; TCRdb stores in-frame clones only, minus some. The sample lists under 110,000 clones; about 92% were seen once. The sample consisted of peripheral blood, taken 28 days after the second AZD1222 dose. These receptors came from an adult who received the AZD1222 COVID-19 vaccine.

V usage is TRBV6-5 and J usage is TRBJ2-2; D might be TRBD2 (6 bases). The CDR3 length is 15 residues. The germline V gene has CDR1 MNHEY and CDR2 SVGAGI. V was clipped by 6 bases and J by 0 bases, with 11 bases between them. The CDR3 DNA reads TGTGCCAGCAGGCGGGACGGTTCGAACACCGGGGAGCTGTTTTTT. It specifies CASRRDGSNTGELFF.

V usage is TRBV3-1 (or the pseudogene TRBV3-2) and J usage is TRBJ2-2, with TRBD2 as a possible D gene (5 bases). Germline lookup yields CDR1 LGHDT and CDR2 YNNKEL (reference sequence). This CDR3 spans 12 amino acids. V was cut by 5 bases and J by 9 bases, with 10 bases left in between. The CDR3 spells CASSGPGRELFF. The CDR3 coding sequence is TGTGCCAGCAGCGGCCCGGGGAGGGAGCTGTTTTTT.

The rearrangement links TRBV27 to TRBJ2-7; TRBD2 is a possible D gene (6 bases). In germline, CDR1 is MNHEY, CDR2 SMNVEV (reference sequence). The V and J ends lost 4 bases and 2 bases respectively, with 15 bases between them. The CDR3 runs to 15 residues. In nucleotides, the CDR3 is TGTGCCAGCAGTTGGGGCCGGGCGGGAACCTACGAGCAGTACTTC. Encoded protein: CASSWGRAGTYEQYF.

J is TRBJ2-1 and V is TRBV11-1; 12 positions agree with TRBD2. This CDR3 is built from 15 residues. Germline CDR1 and CDR2: SGHAT and FQDESV (reference sequence). Germline trimming cut 5 bases from V and 6 bases from J; bases unmatched to any gene: 5. The CDR3 region has the DNA TGTGCCAGCAGCCACGCTAGCGGGGGGGTCAATGAGCAGTTCTTC. This gives the protein CASSHASGGVNEQFF.

The chain is built from TRBV15 and TRBJ2-5; 7 bases match TRBD1. The CDR3 runs 15 residues. V trimming: 2 bases; J trimming: 5 bases; junction bases outside the gene matches: 8. CDR1 and CDR2 from the germline V gene are LNHNV and YYDKDF (reference sequence). CDR3 region: CATSRTRTGWETQYF. The CDR3 region has the DNA TGTGCCACCAGCAGAACCCGGACAGGTTGGGAGACCCAGTACTTC.

V is TRBV20-1 and J is TRBJ2-7; 9 bases align to TRBD2. Per germline, CDR1 DFQATT and CDR2 SNEGSKA (reference sequence). J lost 3 bases, V lost 3 bases, and 3 bases had no gene match. This CDR3 spans 13 amino acids. CDR3 loop: CSASLAGIYEQYF. The CDR3 DNA follows: TGCAGTGCTAGTCTAGCGGGGATCTACGAGCAGTACTTC.

The V gene is TRBV27, the J gene TRBJ2-2; D not certain. This CDR3 region has 13 residues. The V end lost 3 bases, the J end lost 4 bases, and 6 bases lay between the germline ends. Germline CDR1 reads MNHEY; CDR2 reads SMNVEV (reference sequence). The CDR3: CASSFTFTGELFF. CDR3 nucleotide sequence: TGTGCCAGCAGTTTTACGTTCACCGGGGAGCTGTTTTTT.

The chain joins TRBV9 to TRBJ1-3, with a possible D match to TRBD1 (5 bases). Trimming left V 0 bases short and J 2 bases short, with 9 bases between. In germline, CDR1 is SGDLS, CDR2 YYNGEE. CDR3 length: 15 amino acids. The CDR3 nucleotides read TGTGCCAGCAGCGTAGGGGGGACGGCTGGAAACACCATATATTTT. Translating gives CASSVGGTAGNTIYF.

The chain is built from TRBV7-6 and TRBJ1-6; 7 nucleotides align to TRBD1. Germline trimming cut 5 bases from V and 6 bases from J; bases unmatched to any gene: 13. The CDR3 consists of 17 residues. Per germline, CDR1 SGHVS and CDR2 FNYEAQ. The CDR3 DNA reads TGTGCCAGCAGCCCGGGACGGGGCGGGACAGCTAATTCACCCCTCCACTTT. This encodes CASSPGRGGTANSPLHF.

The chain carries TRBV7-6 and TRBJ1-1; the D is unclear. The germline V and J ends were trimmed by 1 base and 0 bases, with 9 bases remaining between them. Germline V gene data show CDR1 as SGHVS and CDR2 as FNYEAQ. This CDR3 contains 15 residues. The CDR3 DNA follows: TGTGCCAGCAGCTTAGGTGCGGAGCTGAACACTGAAGCTTTCTTT. Residues: CASSLGAELNTEAFF.

The V call is TRBV29-1, the J call TRBJ1-2; weak D call: TRBD1 (5 bases). This CDR3 is built from 12 residues. Germline CDR1 reads SQVTM; CDR2 reads ANQGSEA. V was trimmed by 8 bases and J by 8 bases, leaving 18 bases between them. CDR3 bases: TGCAGCACCAGGGACCTCAATGGGGGCTACACCTTC. Protein sequence: CSTRDLNGGYTF.

This sequence joins TRBV7-2 and TRBJ1-1; D unresolved. There are 13 residues in the CDR3. Trimming stripped 3 bases from V and 1 base from J, with 6 bases between. In germline, CDR1 is SGHTA, CDR2 FQGNSA. The CDR3 region is CASSLVGNTEAFF. For the CDR3, the DNA is TGTGCCAGCAGCTTGGTCGGGAACACTGAAGCTTTCTTT.

The V call is TRBV19, the J call TRBJ1-3; no clear D. Trimming shortened V by 6 bases and J by 0 bases, and 9 bases separated the two germline ends. The CDR3 is 14 residues long. Germline V gene data show CDR1 as LNHDA and CDR2 as SQIVND (reference sequence). As DNA, the CDR3 is TGTGCCAGTAGAAAAGGCACCTCTGGAAACACCATATATTTT. Translating gives CASRKGTSGNTIYF. The entire variable domain, with the rest obtained from reference TRBV19 and TRBJ1-3, is as follows: DGGITQSPKYLFRKEGQNVTLSCEQNLNHDAMYWYRQDPGQGLRLIYYSQIVNDFQKGDIAEGYSVSREKKESFPLTVTSAQKNPTAFYLCASRKGTSGNTIYFGEGSWLTVV.

This rearrangement joins TRBV9 to TRBJ2-2; possibly TRBD1 or TRBD2 for D (5 bases each). This CDR3 contains 14 residues. Trimming removed 2 bases from V and 3 bases from J, with 8 bases in between. The germline V gene encodes CDR1 SGDLS and CDR2 YYNGEE. The CDR3 sequence is CASSVQGHTGELFF. CDR3 sequence (DNA): TGTGCCAGCAGCGTTCAGGGACACACCGGGGAGCTGTTTTTT.

The DNA of the CDR3 is TGCGCCAGCAGTATAGGGGACAGGAGCACAGATACGCAGTATTTT. Translated: CASSIGDRSTDTQYF. The J gene is TRBJ2-3, the V gene TRBV5-1; 8 bases are shared with TRBD1. V lost 5 bases and J lost 0; bases outside the gene matches: 5. The CDR3 extends over 15 amino acids. Germline assignment: CDR1 SGHRS and CDR2 YFSETQ.

The chain links TRBV3-1 (or the pseudogene TRBV3-2) to TRBJ2-7, with a tentative D call TRBD2 (5 bases). The germline gives CDR1 LGHDT, CDR2 YNNKEL (reference sequence). CDR3 length: 16 residues. V gave up 0 bases and J gave up 2 bases, with 14 bases separating them. The CDR3 loop reads CASSQDFVRGTYEQYF. The CDR3 DNA is TGTGCCAGCAGCCAAGATTTCGTCCGGGGTACCTACGAGCAGTACTTC.

The rearrangement joins TRBV4-3 to TRBJ1-2; D unresolved. The CDR3 sequence is 15 residues long. Germline-derived CDR1 and CDR2 are LGHNA and YSLEER. Between the trimmed V and J ends, which lost 0 bases and 3 bases, there was a span of 11 bases. The CDR3 here is CASSQERVRHYGYTF. CDR3 nucleotides: TGCGCCAGCAGCCAAGAAAGGGTCCGGCACTATGGCTACACCTTC.

The V gene is TRBV10-2, the J gene TRBJ2-3; TRBD1 matches 8 bases. Trimming removed 3 bases from V and 2 bases from J; junction bases left unmatched: 13. Germline V lookup: CDR1 WSHSY, CDR2 SAAADI. CDR3 size: 18 residues. The chain's CDR3 is CASSESYPTGAFTDTQYF. The CDR3 DNA follows: TGCGCCAGCAGTGAATCGTACCCGACAGGGGCCTTCACAGATACGCAGTATTTT.

The chain uses TRBV9 and TRBJ1-6; D ambiguous. Trimming took off 7 bases at V and 5 bases at J, with 10 bases between the two ends. CDR1 is SGDLS, CDR2 YYNGEE, per germline. The CDR3 extends over 13 amino acids. The CDR3 here is CASSGSNNSPLHF. For the CDR3, the DNA is TGTGCCAGCTCCGGGAGCAATAATTCACCCCTCCACTTT.

The chain couples TRBV7-2 to TRBJ1-6, with no clear D. This CDR3 spans 13 amino acids. Germline-derived CDR1 and CDR2 are SGHTA and FQGNSA. Trimming took off 1 base at V and 7 bases at J, with 5 bases between the two ends. For the CDR3, the DNA is TGTGCCAGCAGCTTAGATCGCAATTCACCCCTCCACTTT. Amino acid sequence: CASSLDRNSPLHF.

V gene TRBV4-3 combines with J gene TRBJ2-6, with D perhaps matching TRBD1 (6 bases). Trimming removed 3 bases at V and 4 bases at J, with 13 bases between. CDR1 and CDR2 (germline): LGHNA, YSLEER. The CDR3 is made up of 16 amino acids. CDR3: CASSHATGNGANVLTF. The CDR3 DNA reads TGCGCCAGCAGCCATGCCACAGGGAACGGGGCCAACGTCCTGACTTTC.

This rearrangement joins TRBV24-1 to TRBJ1-1, with 9 bases identical to TRBD1. The V gene's germline CDR1 is KGHDR and CDR2 SFDVKD. The V segment lost 5 bases and the J segment 4 bases; nucleotides outside the gene matches: 4. CDR3 size: 14 residues. CDR3 nucleotide sequence: TGTGCCACCAGTGCCACAGGGGGCGGCACTGAAGCTTTCTTT. This gives the protein CATSATGGGTEAFF.